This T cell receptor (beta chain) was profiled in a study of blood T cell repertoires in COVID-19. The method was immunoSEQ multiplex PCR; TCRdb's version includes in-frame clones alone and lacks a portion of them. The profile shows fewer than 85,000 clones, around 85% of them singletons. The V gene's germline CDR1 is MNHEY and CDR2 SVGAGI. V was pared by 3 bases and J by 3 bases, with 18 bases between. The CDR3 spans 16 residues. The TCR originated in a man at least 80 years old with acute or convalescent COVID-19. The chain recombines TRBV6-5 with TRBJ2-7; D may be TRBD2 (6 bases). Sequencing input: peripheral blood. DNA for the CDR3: TGTGCCAGCAGTTATCAGGAGGGAAGGGGAAACTACGAGCAGTACTTC. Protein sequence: CASSYQEGRGNYEQYF.